This TCR beta chain was identified in a study of blood T cell repertoires in COVID-19. Study as a whole: Samples of COVID-19 (acute and convalescent) were obtained from the United States, Italy and Spain. In each case, the material was cDNA or gDNA derived from T cells, B-cell-depleted T cells, or PBMCs.

The cohort comprised adults aged roughly 18 to 100 years residing in under 30 US areas. Authors' processing steps: Reference gene primers were amplified, and this amplification served to estimate nucleated cell counts. The method was immunoSEQ multiplex PCR; TCRdb's version includes in-frame clones alone and lacks a portion of them. From that table come the V and J calls and clone size; the DNA was used to work out D and trimming. This sample has some 250,000 clones, with approximately 90% found just once. The sample holds one count of this clone. The sequencing sample was made of PBMCs or T cells enriched from blood (not recorded which). This clonotype was sampled from a human donor in a cohort exposed to, infected with or recovered from COVID-19 (not recorded which). The donor label of this sample is uncertain.

CDR3 sequence (DNA): TGTGCCAGCTCACAGACAGGGCAGGTCACAGATACGCAGTATTTT. It translates to CASSQTGQVTDTQYF. The V call is TRBV18, the J call TRBJ2-3, with 7 bases matching TRBD1. The CDR3 spans 15 residues. Germline V gene sequence: CDR1 KGHSH, CDR2 LQKENI. V was clipped by 4 bases and J by 2 bases; unmatched bases: 6. Full variable domain (outside the CDR3, taken from reference TRBV18 and TRBJ2-3): NAGVMQNPRHLVRRRGQEARLRCSPMKGHSHVYWYRQLPEEGLKFMVYLQKENIIDESGMPKERFSAEFPKEGPSILRIQQVVRGDSAAYFCASSQTGQVTDTQYFGPGTRLTVL.